The next 28 T cell receptor beta chains were all read from a single sample in a study of OX40 agonist ivuxolimab in advanced cancers. Using immunoSEQ multiplex PCR, the repertoire was profiled, and TCRdb retains in-frame clones only, with some absent. The sample holds 40,000 to 50,000 clones, approximately 90% seen once. The material was CD4+ or CD8+ T cells sorted from blood, obtained in a trial of the OX40 agonist ivuxolimab. These receptors were collected from an adult with an advanced solid tumor such as melanoma, head and neck, liver or kidney cancer.

This CDR3 reads CASSLGQGYRWTEAFF. CDR3 in DNA: TGTGCCAGCAGTCTGGGACAGGGTTATAGATGGACTGAAGCTTTCTTT. The chain joins TRBV28 to TRBJ1-1; 9 nucleotides line up with TRBD1. Trimming cost V 5 bases and J 5 bases; bases outside gene matches: 12. The CDR3 extends over 16 amino acids. Germline V CDR1 and CDR2: MDHEN, SYDVKM.

Only a few counts were recorded for this clone. The chain uses TRBV6-1 and TRBJ2-5; the match to TRBD2 covers 7 bases. J was trimmed by 1 base and V by 3 bases; bases with no gene match: 5. From germline, CDR1 is MNHNS and CDR2 SASEGT. CDR3 length: 15 residues. CDR3 coding DNA: TGTGCCAGCAGTGATGGCCCTAGCGGCCAAGAGACCCAGTACTTC. The encoded protein is CASSDGPSGQETQYF.

This rearrangement joins TRBV19 to TRBJ1-6; TRBD1 agrees at 9 bases. The CDR3 runs to 14 residues. J gave up 14 bases and V 5 bases, and 10 bases lay outside the gene matches. From germline, CDR1 is LNHDA and CDR2 SQIVND (reference sequence). CDR3 amino acids: CASSVDRGRMALHF. CDR3 nucleotides: TGTGCCAGTAGTGTCGACAGGGGGAGAATGGCCCTCCACTTT.

The V call is TRBV4-3, the J call TRBJ1-2; TRBD1 is a possible D gene (6 bases). Between the trimmed V and J ends, which lost 1 base and 0 bases, there was a span of 9 bases. The CDR3 sequence is 15 residues long. Germline values: CDR1 LGHNA, CDR2 YSLEER. DNA of the CDR3: TGCGCCAGCAGCCAAGGGACAGCAGCTAACTATGGCTACACCTTC. It specifies CASSQGTAANYGYTF.

V usage is TRBV6-5 and J usage is TRBJ1-1; no definite D call. Per germline, CDR1 MNHEY and CDR2 SVGAGI. CDR3 length: 15 amino acids. The V end lost 4 bases, the J end lost 1 base, and 13 bases lay between the germline ends. The DNA for the CDR3 is TGTGCCAGCAGTTTTTCGCCCTCCTCGAACACTGAAGCTTTCTTT. It codes for CASSFSPSSNTEAFF.

This sequence joins TRBV6-6 and TRBJ2-7, with D possibly matching TRBD1 (5 bases). CDR1 and CDR2 (germline): MNHNY, SVGAGI (reference sequence). The V and J ends lost 4 bases and 2 bases respectively, with 12 bases between them. The CDR3 has 14 amino acids. The CDR3 coding sequence is TGTGCCAGCAGTTCGACCTTGGGGCCCTACGAGCAGTACTTC. Protein sequence: CASSSTLGPYEQYF.

The genes are TRBV9 and TRBJ1-5; 7 positions agree with TRBD1. CDR1 is SGDLS, CDR2 YYNGEE, per germline. The CDR3 contains 14 residues. The J segment lost 2 bases and the V segment lost 4 bases, leaving 3 bases of the junction unmatched. CDR3 DNA sequence: TGTGCCAGCAGCCCAGGGGGAGGCAATCAGCCCCAGCATTTT. This gives the protein CASSPGGGNQPQHF. Using reference TRBV9 and TRBJ1-5 for the parts outside the CDR3, the full variable domain is DSGVTQTPKHLITATGQRVTLRCSPRSGDLSVYWYQQSLDQGLQFLIQYYNGEERAKGNILERFSAQQFPDLHSELNLSSLELGDSALYFCASSPGGGNQPQHFGDGTRLSIL.

This clone showed up just once. This chain links TRBV4-1 with TRBJ2-7; possible D gene TRBD1, 6 bases. This CDR3 is 13 amino acids long. CDR1 is MGHRA and CDR2 is YSYEKL in the germline V gene. V lost 4 bases to trimming and J lost 1 base, with 8 bases between them. CDR3 DNA sequence: TGCGCCAGCAGCCGGACAGTATCCTACGAGCAGTACTTC. Protein: CASSRTVSYEQYF.

The V gene is TRBV2, the J gene TRBJ2-3; 8 nucleotides align to TRBD1. The CDR3 totals 15 residues. Germline-derived CDR1 and CDR2 are SNHLY and FYNNEI. V lost 5 bases to trimming and J lost 5 bases; unmatched junction nucleotides: 9. CDR3 protein: CASSMSTGVVDTQYF. For the CDR3, the DNA is TGTGCCAGCAGTATGTCGACAGGGGTTGTAGATACGCAGTATTTT. The whole variable domain, filled in from reference TRBV2 and TRBJ2-3, reads EPEVTQTPSHQVTQMGQEVILRCVPISNHLYFYWYRQILGQKVEFLVSFYNNEISEKSEIFDDQFSVERPDGSNFTLKIRSTKLEDSAMYFCASSMSTGVVDTQYFGPGTRLTVL.

This rearrangement joins TRBV18 to TRBJ1-1; TRBD1 is a possible D gene (6 bases). The germline V gene has CDR1 KGHSH and CDR2 LQKENI. The CDR3 has 14 residues. Trimming stripped 6 bases from V and 1 base from J, with 12 bases between. CDR3 in amino acids: CASSLPGANTEAFF. The CDR3 DNA sequence: TGTGCCAGCTCCCTACCAGGGGCGAACACTGAAGCTTTCTTT.

The chain employs TRBV9 and TRBJ2-1; TRBD2 aligns across 11 bases. V lost 3 bases, J lost 3 bases, and 11 bases stayed unmatched. The CDR3 spans 18 residues. From germline, CDR1 is SGDLS and CDR2 YYNGEE. CDR3 amino acids: CASSADPRLAGLYNEQFF. CDR3 DNA: TGTGCCAGCAGCGCCGACCCACGACTAGCGGGGCTCTACAATGAGCAGTTCTTC. Looking up the rest from reference TRBV9 and TRBJ2-1 gives the full variable domain: DSGVTQTPKHLITATGQRVTLRCSPRSGDLSVYWYQQSLDQGLQFLIQYYNGEERAKGNILERFSAQQFPDLHSELNLSSLELGDSALYFCASSADPRLAGLYNEQFFGPGTRLTVL.

The chain uses TRBV27 and TRBJ2-7; D is ambiguous. The CDR3 spans 12 residues. Germline CDR1 reads MNHEY; CDR2 reads SMNVEV (reference sequence). The ends were cut back, 6 bases at V and 2 bases at J, with 8 bases in the middle. CDR3 in amino acids: CASRGPAYEQYF. The CDR3 coding sequence is TGTGCCAGCAGAGGGCCAGCCTACGAGCAGTACTTC.

V and J are TRBV7-9 and TRBJ2-7, with a weak D call TRBD1 (5 bases). The germline V and J ends were trimmed by 8 bases and 3 bases, with 14 bases remaining between them. Germline assignment: CDR1 SEHNR and CDR2 FQNEAQ (reference sequence). The CDR3 runs 13 residues. The DNA for the CDR3 is TGTGCCAGCTCGACAGAGAATAACTACGAGCAGTACTTC. Residues: CASSTENNYEQYF.

The chain uses TRBV29-1 and TRBJ2-3; TRBD2 agrees at 11 bases. CDR1 SQVTM and CDR2 ANQGSEA come from the germline V gene. The CDR3 length is 22 residues. The V segment lost 1 base and the J segment 0 bases; nucleotides outside the gene matches: 21. CDR3 coding DNA: TGCAGCGTTGAAGGACAACTAGCGGGAGAAGGGGGTTTGGGTCTTAGCACAGATACGCAGTATTTT. Translating it yields CSVEGQLAGEGGLGLSTDTQYF.

The J gene is TRBJ2-7, the V gene TRBV11-2; D is perhaps TRBD1 (6 bases). Between the trimmed V and J ends, which lost 2 bases and 6 bases, there was a span of 23 bases. Germline V gives CDR1 SGHAT, CDR2 FQNNGV. The CDR3 has 17 amino acids. This CDR3 reads CASSLFKGGPAGIEQYF. The CDR3 DNA is TGTGCCAGCAGCTTATTCAAAGGGGGACCCGCAGGGATCGAGCAGTACTTC.

This sequence joins TRBV27 and TRBJ2-1; D perhaps matches TRBD1 (6 bases). V gave up 2 bases and J gave up 14 bases, with 13 bases separating them. There are 12 residues in the CDR3. Germline V gives CDR1 MNHEY, CDR2 SMNVEV (reference sequence). CDR3 residues: CASSLRSGEKFF. The CDR3 coding sequence is TGTGCCAGCAGTTTACGGTCAGGGGAAAAGTTCTTC.

This CDR3 is CASSSLGESTDTQYF. The DNA for the CDR3 is TGTGCCAGCTCATCCCTAGGGGAATCCACAGATACGCAGTATTTT. The chain is built from TRBV18 and TRBJ2-3, with D possibly matching TRBD1 (5 bases). Trimming shortened V by 5 bases and J by 2 bases, and 14 bases separated the two germline ends. The CDR3 spans 15 residues. The germline gives CDR1 KGHSH, CDR2 LQKENI.

V is TRBV29-1 and J is TRBJ2-7; D unclear. This CDR3 spans 11 amino acids. CDR1 SQVTM and CDR2 ANQGSEA come from the germline V gene. Trimming left V 4 bases short and J 6 bases short, with 10 bases between. DNA of the CDR3: TGCAGCGTTGTTTTAGCCGGCGAGCAGTACTTC. Its protein is CSVVLAGEQYF.

The chain recombines TRBV9 with TRBJ2-2, with TRBD2 identical over 9 bases. The CDR3 has 16 residues. Germline values: CDR1 SGDLS, CDR2 YYNGEE. Trimming cost V 4 bases and J 6 bases; bases outside gene matches: 10. The CDR3: CASSSQAGGVAGELFF. CDR3 coding DNA: TGTGCCAGCAGCTCCCAAGCGGGGGGTGTGGCCGGGGAGCTGTTTTTT.

This chain connects TRBV19 to TRBJ2-7, with TRBD1 matching over 9 bases. Germline trimming cut 5 bases from V and 4 bases from J; bases unmatched to any gene: 9. This CDR3 region has 15 residues. The germline V gene encodes CDR1 LNHDA and CDR2 SQIVND (reference sequence). The CDR3 nucleotides are TGTGCCAGTAGTGCGGGACAGGGTTCCGGGTACGAGCAGTACTTC. It is translated as CASSAGQGSGYEQYF.

This clone has a single count. This chain connects TRBV7-8 to TRBJ1-5, with 7 bases matching TRBD1. Per the germline V gene, CDR1 is SGHVS and CDR2 is FQNEAQ. The J segment lost 0 bases and the V segment lost 4 bases, leaving 3 bases of the junction unmatched. The CDR3 extends over 15 amino acids. The DNA for the CDR3 is TGTGCCAGCAGCTCAAGGGACAGTAGCAATCAGCCCCAGCATTTT. As protein: CASSSRDSSNQPQHF.

The chain is built from TRBV19 and TRBJ1-5, with 9 bases matching TRBD1. There are 15 residues in the CDR3. With 3 bases clipped from V and 4 bases from J, the junction kept 4 bases outside the gene matches. Germline V gene sequence: CDR1 LNHDA, CDR2 SQIVND (reference sequence). CDR3 protein: CASSMGQGPNQPQHF. The DNA of the CDR3 is TGTGCCAGTAGTATGGGACAGGGACCTAATCAGCCCCAGCATTTT. The variable domain in full, with the rest retrieved from reference TRBV19 and TRBJ1-5, is DGGITQSPKYLFRKEGQNVTLSCEQNLNHDAMYWYRQDPGQGLRLIYYSQIVNDFQKGDIAEGYSVSREKKESFPLTVTSAQKNPTAFYLCASSMGQGPNQPQHFGDGTRLSIL.

V and J are TRBV4-1 and TRBJ2-4, with 7 nucleotides matching TRBD1. This CDR3 region has 17 residues. In germline, CDR1 is MGHRA, CDR2 YSYEKL. After removal of 1 base from V and 5 bases from J, the junction contained 11 bases not matched to a gene. CDR3 loop: CASSQGPQGNFQNIQYF. CDR3 coding DNA: TGCGCCAGCAGCCAAGGACCACAGGGGAACTTTCAAAACATTCAGTACTTC.

This clone was seen just once. V and J are TRBV27 and TRBJ2-1; perhaps TRBD2 as D (5 bases). From germline, CDR1 is MNHEY and CDR2 SMNVEV (reference sequence). V dropped 6 bases and J dropped 7 bases, with 16 bases sitting between them. This CDR3 region has 14 residues. The CDR3 loop reads CASSAGITGNEQFF. In DNA, the CDR3 is TGTGCCAGCAGCGCCGGGATTACGGGGAATGAGCAGTTCTTC.

J is TRBJ1-1 and V is TRBV29-1; no clear D. The CDR3 consists of 12 residues. Germline-derived CDR1 and CDR2 are SQVTM and ANQGSEA. V was cut by 8 bases and J by 0 bases, with 10 bases left in between. CDR3 bases: TGCAGCATAGAGGGAATGAACACTGAAGCTTTCTTT. Amino acid sequence: CSIEGMNTEAFF.

CDR3 protein: CASSYGQGISSEQFF. CDR3 in DNA: TGTGCCAGCAGCTATGGACAGGGGATCAGCAGTGAGCAGTTCTTC. The rearrangement links TRBV2 to TRBJ2-1, with 9 nucleotides matching TRBD1. The CDR3 totals 15 residues. The germline V gene encodes CDR1 SNHLY and CDR2 FYNNEI. The V gene end was trimmed by 6 bases and the J gene end by 9 bases; junction bases not matched to a gene: 12.

This chain connects TRBV28 to TRBJ2-7; 15 bases line up with TRBD2. The V and J ends lost 6 bases and 0 bases, in that order; junction bases with no gene match: 9. The CDR3 contains 18 residues. Germline loops: CDR1 MDHEN, CDR2 SYDVKM. The CDR3 protein is CASRGTGTSGGPSYEQYF. The DNA for the CDR3 is TGTGCCAGCAGGGGGACCGGGACTAGCGGGGGGCCCTCCTACGAGCAGTACTTC.

The rearrangement links TRBV28 to TRBJ1-3, with 8 bases identical to TRBD1. With V trimmed by 2 bases and J by 3 bases, 0 bases remained unmatched. Germline CDR1 is MDHEN and CDR2 is SYDVKM. The CDR3 is 14 residues long. CDR3 nucleotides: TGTGCCAGCAGTTTAACAGGGGGTGGAAACACCATATATTTT. Its translation: CASSLTGGGNTIYF.